This T cell receptor beta chain emerged from a study of blood T cell repertoires in COVID-19. Study-level background: Italy, Spain and the United States were the sources of the convalescent and acute COVID-19 samples. T cells, B-cell-depleted T cells, or PBMCs provided the cDNA or gDNA that served as material.

Generated by immunoSEQ multiplex PCR, the TCRdb table keeps only in-frame clones and is missing some. The sample yields approximately 110,000 clones, 84% seen once. Sequenced: peripheral blood. This TCR came from a woman in her forties or fifties with acute or convalescent COVID-19.

CDR3 coding DNA: TGCGCCAGCAGCTTGGCCGCAGGCCAGTCCGCTTTCTTT. Amino acids: CASSLAAGQSAFF. This sequence joins TRBV5-1 and TRBJ1-1; D remains ambiguous. V lost 0 bases and J 11 bases, leaving 14 bases between the germline ends. The CDR3 is 13 amino acids. Germline V CDR1 and CDR2: SGHRS, YFSETQ.